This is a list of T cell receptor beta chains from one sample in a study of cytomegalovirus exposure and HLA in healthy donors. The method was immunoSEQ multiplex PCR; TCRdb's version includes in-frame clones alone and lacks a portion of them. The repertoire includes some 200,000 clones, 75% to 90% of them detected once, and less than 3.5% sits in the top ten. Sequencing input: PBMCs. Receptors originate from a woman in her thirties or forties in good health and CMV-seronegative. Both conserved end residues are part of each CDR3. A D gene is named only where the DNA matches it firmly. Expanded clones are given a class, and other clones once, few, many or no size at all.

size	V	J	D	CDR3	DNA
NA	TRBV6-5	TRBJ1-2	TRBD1	CASSYSLFGTGVGYTF	TGTGCCAGCAGTTACTCGCTTTTCGGGACAGGGGTCGGCTACACCTTC
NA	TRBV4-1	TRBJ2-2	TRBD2	CASSQEPSGSPAGELFF	TGCGCCAGCAGCCAAGAGCCTAGCGGGAGTCCGGCCGGGGAGCTGTTTTTT
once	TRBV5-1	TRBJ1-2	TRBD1	CASSSRGQAYGYTF	TGCGCCAGCAGCTCCAGGGGGCAGGCCTATGGCTACACCTTC
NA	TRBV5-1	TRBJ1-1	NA	CASSLGPRAETEAFF	TGCGCCAGCAGCTTGGGGCCCAGGGCTGAGACTGAAGCTTTCTTT
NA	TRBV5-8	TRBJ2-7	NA	CASSSDPHGTLEQYF	TGTGCCAGCAGCTCCGACCCGCACGGGACTCTCGAGCAGTACTTC
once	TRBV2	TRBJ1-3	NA	CASSVEGGGNTIYF	TGTGCCAGCAGTGTCGAAGGAGGGGGAAACACCATATATTTT
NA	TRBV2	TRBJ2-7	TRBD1	CASSGTGFSYEQYF	TGTGCCAGCAGCGGGACAGGGTTCTCCTACGAGCAGTACTTC
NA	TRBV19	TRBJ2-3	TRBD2	CASSRLAGGQYF	TGTGCCAGTAGTCGCCTAGCGGGAGGTCAGTATTTT
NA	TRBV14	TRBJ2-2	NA	CASSLLVFAGGSGELFF	TGTGCCAGCAGCCTGCTTGTGTTCGCGGGTGGGTCCGGGGAGCTGTTTTTT
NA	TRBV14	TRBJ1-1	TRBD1	CASSQRGPMNTEAFF	TGTGCCAGCAGCCAAAGGGGGCCAATGAACACTGAAGCTTTCTTT
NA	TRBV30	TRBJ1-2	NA	CAWSSRRNYGYTF	TGTGCCTGGAGTAGCCGGCGGAACTATGGCTACACCTTC
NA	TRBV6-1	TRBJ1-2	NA	CASTVQGKGGGYTF	TGTGCCAGCACCGTCCAGGGGAAAGGCGGTGGCTACACCTTC
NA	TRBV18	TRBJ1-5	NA	CASSPLGNGDQPQHF	TGTGCCAGCTCACCACTGGGTAACGGGGATCAGCCCCAGCATTTT
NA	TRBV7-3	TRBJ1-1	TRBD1	CASSPGQGTEAFF	TGTGCCAGCAGCCCGGGACAGGGTACTGAAGCTTTCTTT
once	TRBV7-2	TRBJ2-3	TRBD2	CASSLALAGGSSDTQYF	TGTGCCAGCAGCTTAGCGCTAGCGGGAGGGTCCTCAGATACGCAGTATTTT
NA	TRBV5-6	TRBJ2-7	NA	CASSLSTGPRHF	TGTGCCAGCAGCTTAAGCACAGGGCCGCGGCACTTC
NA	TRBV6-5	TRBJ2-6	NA	CASSSSSGAGANVLTF	TGTGCCAGCAGTTCCTCGTCGGGGGCTGGGGCCAACGTCCTGACTTTC
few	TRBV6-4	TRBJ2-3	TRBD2	CASSSGTSGTDTQYF	TGTGCCAGCAGTTCCGGGACTAGCGGGACAGATACGCAGTATTTT
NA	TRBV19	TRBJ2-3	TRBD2	CASSIDVAGAPDTQYF	TGTGCCAGTAGTATAGATGTAGCGGGAGCCCCAGATACGCAGTATTTT
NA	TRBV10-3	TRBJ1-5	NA	CAIKPQAGNQPQHF	TGTGCCATCAAGCCTCAGGCAGGCAATCAGCCCCAGCATTTT
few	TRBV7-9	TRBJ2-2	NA	CASRRMGGWLFF	TGTGCCAGCAGAAGGATGGGCGGGTGGCTGTTTTTT
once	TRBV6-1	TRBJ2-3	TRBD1	CASSGDRGHGTQYF	TGTGCCAGCAGTGGGGACAGGGGCCACGGTACGCAGTATTTT